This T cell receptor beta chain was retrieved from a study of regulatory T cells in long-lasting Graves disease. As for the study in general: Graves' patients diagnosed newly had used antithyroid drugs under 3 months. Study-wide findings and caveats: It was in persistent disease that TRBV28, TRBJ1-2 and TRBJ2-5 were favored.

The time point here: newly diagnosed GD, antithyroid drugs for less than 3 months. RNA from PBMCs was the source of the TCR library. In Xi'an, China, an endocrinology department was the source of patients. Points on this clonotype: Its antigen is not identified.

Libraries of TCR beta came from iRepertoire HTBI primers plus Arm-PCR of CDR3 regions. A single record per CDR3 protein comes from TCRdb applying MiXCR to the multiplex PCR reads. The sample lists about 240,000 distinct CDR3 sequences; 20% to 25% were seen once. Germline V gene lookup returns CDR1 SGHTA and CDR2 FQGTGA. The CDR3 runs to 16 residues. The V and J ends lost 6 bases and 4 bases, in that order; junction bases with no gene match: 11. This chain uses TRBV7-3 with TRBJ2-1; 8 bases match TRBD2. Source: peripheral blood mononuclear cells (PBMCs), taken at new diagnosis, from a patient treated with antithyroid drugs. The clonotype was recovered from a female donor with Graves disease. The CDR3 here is CASSLGGRGVYNEQFF. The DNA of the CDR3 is TGTGCCAGCAGTCTCGGGGGGCGGGGGGTTTACAATGAGCAGTTCTTC.